These 9 T cell receptor beta chains originate from one sample sequenced in a study of blood T cell repertoires in COVID-19. The data were produced by immunoSEQ multiplex PCR, yet TCRdb's version contains in-frame clones alone and is incomplete. The sample includes about 470,000 clones, about 90% of them seen just once. Sequencing was carried out using PBMCs or T cells enriched from blood (not recorded which). The receptors stem from a woman under 30 who had recovered from COVID-19.

The chain joins TRBV30 to TRBJ2-5; 10 bases match TRBD2. V lost 0 bases, J lost 2 bases, and 6 bases stayed unmatched. CDR3 size: 16 residues. Germline CDR1 reads GTSNPN; CDR2 reads SVGIG (reference sequence). The CDR3, as DNA: TGTGCCTGGAGTGTACTTGGTAGCGGGGGGCAAGAGACCCAGTACTTC. The encoded protein is CAWSVLGSGGQETQYF.

This clone showed up just a few times. The gene calls are TRBV3-1 (or the pseudogene TRBV3-2) and TRBJ1-5; a weak D match, TRBD1 (6 bases). Trimming took off 4 bases at V and 1 base at J, with 8 bases between the two ends. The CDR3 consists of 14 residues. Germline-derived CDR1 and CDR2 are LGHDT and YNNKEL (reference sequence). CDR3 in DNA: TGTGCCAGCAGCCGGGGGGGCAGCAATCAGCCCCAGCATTTT. Translating it yields CASSRGGSNQPQHF.

In its sample, this clone was seen once. J is TRBJ1-5 and V is TRBV11-2, with a tentative D call TRBD1 (5 bases). Germline V lookup: CDR1 SGHAT, CDR2 FQNNGV. CDR3 length equals 15 residues. Trimming pared 5 bases from V and 10 bases from J, leaving 21 bases between. The DNA of the CDR3 is TGTGCCAGCAGCCCGAACGGGGCGGGGGGTTTTCCCCAGCATTTT. The encoded protein is CASSPNGAGGFPQHF.

The chain joins TRBV6-5 to TRBJ1-5; 8 bases match TRBD1. CDR1 MNHEY and CDR2 SVGAGI come from the germline V gene. The CDR3 covers 14 residues. The V and J ends lost 7 bases and 1 base, in that order; junction bases with no gene match: 3. CDR3 region: CASIRTGSNQPQHF. The CDR3 region has the DNA TGTGCCAGCATCAGGACAGGGAGCAATCAGCCCCAGCATTTT.

The chain has TRBV7-2 and TRBJ2-7; D perhaps matches TRBD2 (5 bases). CDR1 is SGHTA and CDR2 is FQGNSA in the germline V gene. V lost 5 bases to trimming and J lost 5 bases, with 16 bases between them. The CDR3 consists of 14 residues. The CDR3 here is CASSPSYQEDEQYF. The CDR3 nucleotides are TGTGCCAGCAGCCCATCGTATCAGGAGGACGAGCAGTACTTC. The variable domain in full, completed from reference TRBV7-2 and TRBJ2-7, reads GAGVSQSPSNKVTEKGKDVELRCDPISGHTALYWYRQSLGQGLEFLIYFQGNSAPDKSGLPSDRFSAERTGGSVSTLTIQRTQQEDSAVYLCASSPSYQEDEQYFGPGTRLTVT.

The rearrangement links TRBV7-3 to TRBJ1-4, with 8 nucleotides matching TRBD1. CDR3 length: 13 residues. CDR1 and CDR2 from the germline V gene are SGHTA and FQGTGA. The V and J ends lost 5 bases and 7 bases, in that order; junction bases with no gene match: 3. The CDR3: CASSQDRVEKLFF. The CDR3 coding sequence is TGTGCCAGCAGCCAGGACAGGGTTGAAAAACTGTTTTTT.

The chain combines TRBV10-3 with TRBJ1-2, with D maybe TRBD1 (5 bases). Germline V gene sequence: CDR1 ENHRY, CDR2 SYGVKD. The CDR3 extends over 14 amino acids. Trimming removed 3 bases from V and 3 bases from J, with 11 bases in between. CDR3 in DNA: TGTGCCATCAGTGAATTGGGGGAGGACTATGGCTACACCTTC. It specifies CAISELGEDYGYTF.

The V call is TRBV28, the J call TRBJ1-6; D unresolved. V dropped 6 bases and J dropped 14 bases, with 17 bases sitting between them. The CDR3 spans 13 residues. Germline V lookup: CDR1 MDHEN, CDR2 SYDVKM. The CDR3 region has the DNA TGTGCCAGCAGGCCCCCGGCGGGTGGGTCCCTCCACTTT. This translates into CASRPPAGGSLHF.

The chain joins TRBV5-6 to TRBJ1-2; D unclear. Germline V gene sequence: CDR1 SGHDT, CDR2 YYEEEE. The V gene lost 3 bases and the J gene lost 7 bases, with 16 bases spanning the gap. The CDR3 sequence is 14 residues long. This chain's CDR3 is CASSSETLGAGYTF. Written as DNA, the CDR3 is TGTGCCAGCAGCTCTGAAACCCTAGGAGCTGGCTACACCTTC.